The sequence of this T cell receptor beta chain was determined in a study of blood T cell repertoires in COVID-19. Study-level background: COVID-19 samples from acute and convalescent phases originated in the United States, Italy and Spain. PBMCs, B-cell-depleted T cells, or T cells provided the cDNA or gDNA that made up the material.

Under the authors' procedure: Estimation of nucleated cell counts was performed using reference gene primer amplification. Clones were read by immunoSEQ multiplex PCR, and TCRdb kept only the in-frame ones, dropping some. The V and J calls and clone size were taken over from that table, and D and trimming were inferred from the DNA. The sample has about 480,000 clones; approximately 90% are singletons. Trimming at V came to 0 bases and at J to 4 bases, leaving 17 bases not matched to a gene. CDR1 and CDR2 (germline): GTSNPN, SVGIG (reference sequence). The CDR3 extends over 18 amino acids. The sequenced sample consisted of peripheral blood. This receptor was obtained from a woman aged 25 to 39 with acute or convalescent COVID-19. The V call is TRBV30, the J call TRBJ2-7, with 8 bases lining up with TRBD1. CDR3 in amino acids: CAWSVLGRGAGGKYEQYF. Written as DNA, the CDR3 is TGTGCCTGGAGTGTACTAGGAAGGGGGGCAGGGGGCAAGTACGAGCAGTACTTC.